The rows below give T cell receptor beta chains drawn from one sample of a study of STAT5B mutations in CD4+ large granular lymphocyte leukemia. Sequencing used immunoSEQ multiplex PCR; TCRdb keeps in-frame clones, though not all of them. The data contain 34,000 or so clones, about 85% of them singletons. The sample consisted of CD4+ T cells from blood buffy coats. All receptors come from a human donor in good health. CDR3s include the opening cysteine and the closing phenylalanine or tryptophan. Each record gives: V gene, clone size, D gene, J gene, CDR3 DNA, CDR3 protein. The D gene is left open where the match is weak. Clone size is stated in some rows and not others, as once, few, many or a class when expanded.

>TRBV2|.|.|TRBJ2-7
TGTGCCAGCAGTGAAGGCGGGCCTTTTGCGCGGACCTACGAGCAGTACTTC
CASSEGGPFARTYEQYF
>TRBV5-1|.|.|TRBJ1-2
TGCGCCAGCAGCTTGGCCTCGGCGGAATATGGCTACACCTTC
CASSLASAEYGYTF
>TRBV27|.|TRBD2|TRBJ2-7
TGTGCCAGCAGACCCAGCGGGGGACGGGAGCAGTACTTC
CASRPSGGREQYF
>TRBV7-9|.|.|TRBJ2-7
TGTGCCAGCAGCTTAGCATGGGGGAGGGGACACTCCTACGAGCAGTACTTC
CASSLAWGRGHSYEQYF
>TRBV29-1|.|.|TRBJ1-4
TGCAGCGTTGAAGATCCTTGGGACGGGAAACTGTTTTTT
CSVEDPWDGKLFF
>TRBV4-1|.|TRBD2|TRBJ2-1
TGCGCCAGCAGCCAAGCCCCACGGACTAGCGGGAGTGGATCGGGCAATGAGCAGTTCTTC
CASSQAPRTSGSGSGNEQFF
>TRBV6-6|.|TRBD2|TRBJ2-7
TGTGCCAGCAGTTACGGGGCGGGAGGGGCATACGAGCAGTACTTC
CASSYGAGGAYEQYF
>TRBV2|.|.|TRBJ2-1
TGTGCCAGCAGCGGGGACGGCAGCTCCTACAATGAGCAGTTCTTC
CASSGDGSSYNEQFF
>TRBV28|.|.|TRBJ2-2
TGTGCCAGCAGTTTACCGGGCCTCAACACCGGGGAGCTGTTTTTT
CASSLPGLNTGELFF
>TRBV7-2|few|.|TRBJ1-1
TGTGCCAGCAGCTTAGCTGAGAAGAGAAGGGACACTGAAGCTTTCTTT
CASSLAEKRRDTEAFF
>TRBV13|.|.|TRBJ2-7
TGTGCCAGCAGCCTGCGGGACAGAACCTACGAGCAGTACTTC
CASSLRDRTYEQYF
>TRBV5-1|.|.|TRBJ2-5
TGCGCCAGCAGCTTGCATGAGACCCAGTACTTC
CASSLHETQYF
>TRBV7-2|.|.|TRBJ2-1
TGTGCCAGCAGCTTAGAGGGACTCACGAACAATGAGCAGTTCTTC
CASSLEGLTNNEQFF
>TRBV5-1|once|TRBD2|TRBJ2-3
TGCGCCAGCAGCTTGATCGAGAGCGGGAAGGATACGCAGTATTTT
CASSLIESGKDTQYF
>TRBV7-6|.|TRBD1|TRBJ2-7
TGTGCCAGCAGCTTAAGCAGGGGGAAGAGCGAGCAGTACTTC
CASSLSRGKSEQYF
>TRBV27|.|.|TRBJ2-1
TGTGCCAGCAGGCTCCGAACGATCCACAATGAGCAGTTCTTC
CASRLRTIHNEQFF
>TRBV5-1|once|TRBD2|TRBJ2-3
TGCGCCAGCAGCTTGGCCGTAGTAGCGGGGACAGATACGCAGTATTTT
CASSLAVVAGTDTQYF
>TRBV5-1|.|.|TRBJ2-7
TGCGCCAGCAGAATCTACGAGCAGTACTTC
CASRIYEQYF
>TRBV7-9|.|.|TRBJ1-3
TGTGCCAGCAGCTTGCGCGTTAGCTCTGGAAACACCATATATTTT
CASSLRVSSGNTIYF
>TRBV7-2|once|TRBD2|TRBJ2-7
TGTGCCAGCAGCCCCTCGGCTGCTAGCGGGATCTACGAGCAGTACTTC
CASSPSAASGIYEQYF
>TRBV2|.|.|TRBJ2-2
TGTGCCAGCAACCTGGAAATTTCCACCGGGGAGCTGTTTTTT
CASNLEISTGELFF
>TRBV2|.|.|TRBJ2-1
TGTGCCAGCAGTGGACAGGAATACAATGAGCAGTTCTTC
CASSGQEYNEQFF
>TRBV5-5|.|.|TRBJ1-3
TGTGCCAGCAGCACGGACAGCGGGACTGGAAACACCATATATTTT
CASSTDSGTGNTIYF
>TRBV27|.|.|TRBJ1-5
TGTGCCAGCAGTTTCGGAGCCGGGGGGGATCAGCCCCAGCATTTT
CASSFGAGGDQPQHF
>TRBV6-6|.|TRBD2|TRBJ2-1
TGTGCCAGCAGTTATTCTAGCGGGAGCCAGCAGTTCTTC
CASSYSSGSQQFF
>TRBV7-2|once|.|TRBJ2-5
TGTGCCAGCAGCCCCACTAAGGGGGAGACCCAGTACTTC
CASSPTKGETQYF
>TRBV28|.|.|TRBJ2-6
TGTGCCAGCAGACCTAGATCTGGGGCCAACGTCCTGACTTTC
CASRPRSGANVLTF
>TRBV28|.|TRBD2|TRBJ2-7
TGTGCCAGCAGGGTAGCGGGAGGAACCTACGAGCAGTACTTC
CASRVAGGTYEQYF
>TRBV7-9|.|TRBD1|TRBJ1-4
TGTGCCAGCAGCCCCCGGCAGGGGGAGAATGAAAAACTGTTTTTT
CASSPRQGENEKLFF